These 5 T cell receptor beta chains originate from one sample sequenced in a study of OX40 agonist ivuxolimab in advanced cancers. This table comes from immunoSEQ multiplex PCR, and its TCRdb copy is limited to in-frame clones, with some not included. This sample has nearly 70,000 clones, with about 80% found just once. This specimen was CD4+ or CD8+ T cells sorted from blood, taken in a trial of the OX40 agonist ivuxolimab. These receptors were obtained from an adult with an advanced solid tumor such as melanoma, head and neck, liver or kidney cancer.

This clone was detected many times. The chain employs TRBV28 and TRBJ1-6; 7 positions match TRBD1. With 1 base clipped from V and 0 bases from J, the junction kept 3 bases outside the gene matches. The CDR3 runs to 17 residues. Germline CDR1 reads MDHEN; CDR2 reads SYDVKM. The CDR3 DNA reads TGTGCCAGCAGTTTATCGGGACAGAGCTCCTATAATTCACCCCTCCACTTT. It yields the protein CASSLSGQSSYNSPLHF.

The J gene is TRBJ1-2, the V gene TRBV19, with D possibly being TRBD1 (6 bases). V was cut by 4 bases and J by 5 bases, with 23 bases left in between. Germline V lookup: CDR1 LNHDA, CDR2 SQIVND (reference sequence). The CDR3 sequence is 17 residues long. CDR3 sequence: CASSTRSGGANEYGYTF. CDR3 sequence (DNA): TGTGCCAGTAGTACTAGGTCGGGGGGCGCGAACGAATATGGCTACACCTTC.

The chain has TRBV2 and TRBJ1-3; no clear D gene. The CDR3 totals 14 residues. Trimming took 2 bases from V and 4 from J, leaving 9 bases between them. CDR1 is SNHLY, CDR2 FYNNEI, per germline. CDR3: CASSESVSGNTIYF. In DNA, the CDR3 is TGTGCCAGCAGTGAATCAGTTTCCGGAAACACCATATATTTT.

This clone was detected once. The sample has other DNA sequences that encode this CDR3 too. The V call is TRBV11-3, the J call TRBJ2-3; the D gene could be TRBD1 or TRBD2 (7 bases each). The germline V and J ends were trimmed by 5 bases and 2 bases, with 14 bases remaining between them. The CDR3 length is 15 residues. Germline lookup yields CDR1 SGHNT and CDR2 YENEEA. The CDR3 loop is CASSPGGGNTDTQYF. CDR3 in DNA: TGTGCCAGCAGCCCAGGGGGGGGGAACACAGATACGCAGTATTTT. Drawing the rest from reference TRBV11-3 and TRBJ2-3, the complete variable domain is EAGVVQSPRYKIIEKKQPVAFWCNPISGHNTLYWYLQNLGQGPELLIRYENEEAVDDSQLPKDRFSAERLKGVDSTLKIQPAELGDSAVYLCASSPGGGNTDTQYFGPGTRLTVL.

The rearrangement joins TRBV6-5 to TRBJ2-5; 9 bases line up with TRBD1. Germline V gene data show CDR1 as MNHEY and CDR2 as SVGAGI. This CDR3 has 15 residues. The V gene end was trimmed by 2 bases and the J gene end by 2 bases; junction bases not matched to a gene: 3. The DNA of the CDR3 is TGTGCCAGCAGTTACCTGGGGACAGGGCAAGAGACCCAGTACTTC. Amino acids: CASSYLGTGQETQYF.